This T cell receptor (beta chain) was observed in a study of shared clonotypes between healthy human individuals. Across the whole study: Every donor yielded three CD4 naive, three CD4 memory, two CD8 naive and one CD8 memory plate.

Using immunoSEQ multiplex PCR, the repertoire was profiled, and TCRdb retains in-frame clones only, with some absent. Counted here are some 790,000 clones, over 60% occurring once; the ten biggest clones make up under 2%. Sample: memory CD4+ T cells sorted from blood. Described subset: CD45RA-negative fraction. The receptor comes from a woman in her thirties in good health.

CDR3 sequence reads: CASSLAISRGGGRHNEQFF. The CDR3 DNA is TGTGCCAGCAGCTTAGCCATATCCCGAGGTGGGGGACGCCACAATGAGCAGTTCTTC. The rearrangement links TRBV11-2 to TRBJ2-1; D may correspond to TRBD1 or TRBD2 (5 bases each). This CDR3 has 19 residues. Germline CDR1 and CDR2: SGHAT and FQNNGV. The V end lost 1 base, the J end lost 5 bases, and 24 bases lay between the germline ends.